This entry features one T cell receptor beta chain sequence. Its cognate antigen is unknown. Germline V gene sequence: CDR1 SGHRS, CDR2 YFSETQ. The CDR3 consists of 16 residues. V lost 1 base to trimming and J lost 2 bases; unmatched junction nucleotides: 4. This specimen belongs to a study of cytomegalovirus exposure and HLA in healthy donors. Study at large: Out of approximately 400 genotyped donors, approximately 84% belonged to the Caucasian-associated ancestry cluster. Study-wide findings and caveats: Most CMV-associated TCR beta chains were later found to appear HLA-restricted. An analysis was carried out later, and it reportedly showed fewer N-insertions in an Asian-associated ancestry cluster than the roughly 670-donor mean.

Primers included in the PCR were 60 Vbeta and 13 Jbeta primers. Generated by immunoSEQ multiplex PCR, the TCRdb table keeps only in-frame clones and is missing some. Found here are roughly 170,000 clones, roughly 84% of them singletons; the top ten hold approximately 1.2%. The source of this sequence is a girl aged 2 to 9 in good health and CMV-seropositive. The chain recombines TRBV5-1 with TRBJ2-3; 10 bases are a match to TRBD2. Specimen: PBMCs. CDR3: CASSLKLAGSTDTQYF. The DNA of the CDR3 is TGCGCCAGCAGCTTGAAACTAGCGGGATCCACAGATACGCAGTATTTT.